These 4 T cell receptor beta chains originate from one sample sequenced in a study of blood T cell repertoires in COVID-19. Assay: immunoSEQ multiplex PCR; the TCRdb copy retains only in-frame clones and omits some. Of around 200,000 clones listed, 75% to 90% were seen once; the top ten hold under 0.9%. Sequences were obtained from peripheral blood. Receptor source: a man aged 35 to 55 with acute or convalescent COVID-19.

This clone has just one count. This chain joins TRBV5-1 and TRBJ2-2; 8 bases line up with TRBD1. The CDR3 is 16 residues long. CDR1 is SGHRS, CDR2 YFSETQ, per germline. V lost 9 bases and J lost 7; bases outside the gene matches: 17. CDR3: CATSSSMAGGGGELFF. CDR3 bases: TGCGCCACCTCATCTTCCATGGCAGGGGGCGGCGGGGAGCTGTTTTTT.

This chain joins TRBV27 and TRBJ2-3; no clear D gene. The CDR3 covers 14 residues. Germline V gives CDR1 MNHEY, CDR2 SMNVEV (reference sequence). The germline V and J ends were trimmed by 2 bases and 4 bases, with 10 bases remaining between them. The CDR3, as DNA: TGTGCCAGCAGTTTAGACATTGGCGCAGATACGCAGTATTTT. Residues: CASSLDIGADTQYF.

The chain joins TRBV19 to TRBJ2-4, with D perhaps matching TRBD2 (5 bases). The V end lost 7 bases, the J end lost 2 bases, and 15 bases lay between the germline ends. CDR1 and CDR2 from the germline V gene are LNHDA and SQIVND (reference sequence). The CDR3 extends over 15 amino acids. CDR3 sequence: CASIEGSLSKNIQYF. The CDR3 DNA is TGTGCCAGTATAGAGGGATCCTTATCCAAAAACATTCAGTACTTC.

CDR3 loop: CAISSGRARDTQYF. CDR3 coding DNA: TGTGCCATCTCTAGCGGGAGGGCCCGGGATACGCAGTATTTT. V and J are TRBV3-1 (or the pseudogene TRBV3-2) and TRBJ2-3; 12 nucleotides line up with TRBD2. J was trimmed by 6 bases and V by 10 bases; bases with no gene match: 8. This CDR3 has 14 residues. Germline CDR1 and CDR2: LGHDT and YNNKEL (reference sequence).